Sequencing of this T cell receptor beta chain was carried out in a study of molecular identifiers for immune sequencing clone quantification. This clonotype showed up many times. With 10%, 30% or 50% of RNA, about 17,000 to 1,100,000 naive CD8 T cells were sequenced. TCRdb ran MiXCR on the PCR reads and lists one entry per CDR3 protein. In the table there are a few hundred thousand distinct CDR3 sequences, 24% of which are singletons. Trimming cost V 5 bases and J 0 bases; bases outside gene matches: 11. Germline V gene sequence: CDR1 SEHNR, CDR2 FQNEAQ (reference sequence). The CDR3 covers 17 residues.

What was sequenced was naive CD8+ T cells from blood, with Jurkat cell RNA spiked in. Indicated subset: FACS-sorted CD8+CD4-CCR7+CD45RA+ naive T cells. The chain employs TRBV7-9 and TRBJ1-1, with 8 bases lining up with TRBD1. The TCR originated in a human donor in good health. Some libraries in this study had Jurkat cell RNA spiked in. In nucleotides, the CDR3 is TGTGCCAGCAGCACGAACAGGGGGGCCCTCATGAACACTGAAGCTTTCTTT. It yields the protein CASSTNRGALMNTEAFF.